These 27 T cell receptor beta chains share one sample of origin, sequenced in a study of T cells in Graves' hyperthyroidism and ophthalmopathy. The TCR beta CDR3 regions underwent amplification using RNA transcripts as the source. Carried out on the TCR CDR3, a first-round RT-PCR used the HTBI primer set. TCRdb itself ran the multiplex PCR reads through MiXCR, one entry per CDR3 protein. The sample includes about 840,000 distinct CDR3 sequences, around 39% of them seen just once. Sequences were obtained from blood. The receptors were sampled from a man between 18 and 35 years old with Graves' hyperthyroidism.

A few counts support this clonotype. The chain uses TRBV2 and TRBJ2-7; 8 bases align to TRBD2. The CDR3 spans 15 residues. Trimming cost V 5 bases and J 2 bases; bases outside gene matches: 8. The germline V gene encodes CDR1 SNHLY and CDR2 FYNNEI. DNA for the CDR3: TGTGCCAGCAGTCCGGGGGGGGACGGTGCCTACGAGCAGTACTTC. Translation: CASSPGGDGAYEQYF.

The chain recombines TRBV20-1 with TRBJ2-7; D uncertain. The CDR3 spans 14 residues. V was pared by 2 bases and J by 0 bases, with 11 bases between. The germline V gene has CDR1 DFQATT and CDR2 SNEGSKA (reference sequence). Here the CDR3 reads CSARPLILSYEQYF. CDR3 bases: TGCAGTGCTAGACCTTTGATTCTCTCCTACGAGCAGTACTTC.

The chain couples TRBV20-1 to TRBJ1-2, with 7 bases aligning to TRBD1. The J segment lost 5 bases and the V segment lost 6 bases, leaving 9 bases of the junction unmatched. Per germline, CDR1 DFQATT and CDR2 SNEGSKA (reference sequence). This CDR3 contains 13 residues. The CDR3 sequence is CSAEGRGSYGYTF. In DNA, the CDR3 is TGCAGTGCCGAGGGCAGGGGGTCATATGGCTACACCTTC.

This clonotype was detected a few times. The chain is built from TRBV12-3 or TRBV12-4 and TRBJ1-5, with D possibly being TRBD1 (5 bases). The CDR3 consists of 13 residues. V lost 6 bases and J 6 bases, leaving 12 bases between the germline ends. The CDR3: CASSQSGSQPQHF. The CDR3 coding sequence is TGTGCCAGCAGCCAATCAGGGTCTCAGCCCCAGCATTTT.

In regard to this clonotype: Being one base from a much bigger clone, this may be a read error. The J gene is TRBJ2-7, the V gene TRBV20-1, with TRBD1 identical over 7 bases. CDR1 is DFQATT and CDR2 is SNEGSKA in the germline V gene (reference sequence). This CDR3 spans 15 amino acids. CDR3 sequence: CGARDQETGRYEQYF. CDR3 DNA: TGCGGTGCTAGAGATCAAGAGACAGGGCGATACGAGCAGTACTTC.

This clonotype was observed many times. This chain uses TRBV7-8 with TRBJ1-6; D possibly corresponds to TRBD1 (5 bases). The CDR3 spans 15 residues. Trimming removed 2 bases at V and 10 bases at J, with 15 bases between. From germline, CDR1 is SGHVS and CDR2 FQNEAQ. CDR3 in amino acids: CASSLRAGTRSPLHF. CDR3 in DNA: TGTGCCAGCAGCTTACGGGCAGGGACCCGCTCACCCCTCCACTTT.

The V and J genes are TRBV7-9 and TRBJ2-7; no reliable D call. Germline V lookup: CDR1 SEHNR, CDR2 FQNEAQ (reference sequence). This CDR3 is 17 amino acids long. With 5 bases removed from V and 0 bases from J, the gap between germline ends came to 20 bases. As DNA, the CDR3 is TGTGCCAGCAGCGCATCGGCCCTCGCCGTCGCCTCCTACGAGCAGTACTTC. This encodes CASSASALAVASYEQYF. Drawing the rest from reference TRBV7-9 and TRBJ2-7, the complete variable domain is DTGVSQNPRHKITKRGQNVTFRCDPISEHNRLYWYRQTLGQGPEFLTYFQNEAQLEKSRLLSDRFSAERPKGSFSTLEIQRTEQGDSAMYLCASSASALAVASYEQYFGPGTRLTVT.

J is TRBJ1-1 and V is TRBV7-9, with a weak D call TRBD1 (6 bases). The ends were cut back, 5 bases at V and 7 bases at J, with 14 bases in the middle. The CDR3 runs to 13 residues. The germline V gene has CDR1 SEHNR and CDR2 FQNEAQ (reference sequence). The CDR3 DNA reads TGTGCCAGCAGCCTTGGGGGCGCCAATGAAGCTTTCTTT. Its translation is CASSLGGANEAFF.

This clonotype was detected many times. The gene calls are TRBV7-8 and TRBJ2-5; unclear D gene. The CDR3 is 15 residues long. CDR1 and CDR2 (germline): SGHVS, FQNEAQ. V gave up 1 base and J gave up 1 base, with 10 bases separating them. CDR3 nucleotide sequence: TGTGCCAGCAGCTTAGGAGTCAGGCTCCAAGAGACCCAGTACTTC. As protein: CASSLGVRLQETQYF.

The chain couples TRBV6-6 to TRBJ2-5; a weak D match, TRBD2 (5 bases). Germline V gene data show CDR1 as MNHNY and CDR2 as SVGAGI (reference sequence). This CDR3 is 14 amino acids long. V lost 2 bases and J 9 bases, leaving 16 bases between the germline ends. This CDR3 reads CASSYTQEVGPQYF. CDR3 in DNA: TGTGCCAGCAGTTACACCCAGGAGGTTGGGCCCCAGTACTTC.

This clonotype was detected many times. V usage is TRBV7-9 and J usage is TRBJ1-5; 8 nucleotides agree with TRBD1. Germline CDR1 reads SEHNR; CDR2 reads FQNEAQ (reference sequence). V shed 4 bases, J shed 7 bases, and the junction held 6 bases outside the gene matches. The CDR3 has 14 amino acids. CDR3 nucleotides: TGTGCCAGCAGCTACGAGACAGGGGCACAGCCCCAGCATTTT. It translates to CASSYETGAQPQHF. The full variable domain, in which reference TRBV7-9 and TRBJ1-5 provide the parts outside the CDR3, is DTGVSQNPRHKITKRGQNVTFRCDPISEHNRLYWYRQTLGQGPEFLTYFQNEAQLEKSRLLSDRFSAERPKGSFSTLEIQRTEQGDSAMYLCASSYETGAQPQHFGDGTRLSIL.

As regards this clonotype: Because it lacks the conserved phenylalanine or tryptophan at the end, this CDR3 is likely a read error. The DNA is left out, because the CDR3 cannot be placed on it with certainty; the CDR3 is given as TCRdb lists it. This sequence joins TRBV20-1 and TRBJ1-4; no check of the table's D call, TRBD1, against the DNA was made. Germline loops: CDR1 DFQATT, CDR2 SNEGSKA (reference sequence). The CDR3 is 11 residues long, counting both termini. CDR3 residues: CSARDGTGANY.

The chain uses TRBV2 and TRBJ2-6; no clear D. This CDR3 has 15 amino acids. Germline V gene lookup returns CDR1 SNHLY and CDR2 FYNNEI. V was pared by 7 bases and J by 4 bases, with 14 bases between. The CDR3 loop reads CASNIRVTGANVLTF. The CDR3 DNA sequence: TGTGCCAGCAATATTAGGGTCACCGGGGCCAACGTCCTGACTTTC.

The chain links TRBV12-3 or TRBV12-4 to TRBJ2-2, with 8 bases matching TRBD1. Trimming took 6 bases from V and 8 from J; bases not matched to a gene: 8. The CDR3 is 14 amino acids. CDR3 region: CASSPTGENGELFF. The CDR3 region has the DNA TGTGCCAGCAGCCCGACAGGGGAAAATGGGGAGCTGTTTTTT.

V is TRBV7-9 and J is TRBJ1-1; D is uncertain. Trimming left V 5 bases short and J 1 base short, with 8 bases between. Germline CDR1 reads SEHNR; CDR2 reads FQNEAQ (reference sequence). This CDR3 has 13 amino acids. CDR3 nucleotide sequence: TGTGCCAGCAGCGGTTTTTCGAACACTGAAGCTTTCTTT. It codes for CASSGFSNTEAFF.

This chain links TRBV29-1 with TRBJ2-2; D is unresolved. Trimming took off 0 bases at V and 6 bases at J, with 8 bases between the two ends. This CDR3 has 13 residues. CDR1 and CDR2 (germline): SQVTM, ANQGSEA. The DNA of the CDR3 is TGCAGCGTTGAAGAGGAGTCGGCCGGGGAGCTGTTTTTT. Translated, it gives CSVEEESAGELFF.

V is TRBV7-4 and J is TRBJ2-7; 7 bases line up with TRBD1. After removal of 5 bases from V and 6 bases from J, the junction contained 4 bases not matched to a gene. CDR3 length equals 12 residues. Germline loops: CDR1 SGHVT, CDR2 SQSDAQ. Here the CDR3 reads CASSAGQAEQYF. The CDR3 region has the DNA TGTGCCAGCAGCGCAGGACAGGCCGAGCAGTACTTC.

This rearrangement joins TRBV19 to TRBJ1-1; 7 nucleotides line up with TRBD1. This CDR3 spans 12 amino acids. Germline CDR1 LNHDA, CDR2 SQIVND (reference sequence). With 5 bases clipped from V and 7 bases from J, the junction kept 4 bases outside the gene matches. DNA of the CDR3: TGTGCCAGTAGTGCTCAGGGGGATGAAGCTTTCTTT. This codes for CASSAQGDEAFF.

This clonotype was detected ten times or more. The chain couples TRBV2 to TRBJ1-5; the D gene is possibly TRBD1 (5 bases). This CDR3 comprises 15 residues. V lost 6 bases, J lost 4 bases, and 16 bases lay in between. Germline V CDR1 and CDR2: SNHLY, FYNNEI. CDR3 region: CASRYDRKGNQPQHF. The CDR3 bases are TGTGCCAGCAGATACGACAGAAAAGGAAATCAGCCCCAGCATTTT.

This clonotype was detected many times. This chain connects TRBV5-6 to TRBJ2-7; D unresolved. Trimming removed 4 bases at V and 5 bases at J, with 7 bases between. This CDR3 spans 11 amino acids. Per germline, CDR1 SGHDT and CDR2 YYEEEE. Written as DNA, the CDR3 is TGTGCCAGCAGCCACGCCAACGAGCAGTACTTC. It yields the protein CASSHANEQYF.

The sample holds a few counts of this clonotype. This chain connects TRBV7-2 to TRBJ1-1; 8 bases line up with TRBD1. This CDR3 is 17 amino acids long. Trimming removed 1 base from V and 0 bases from J; junction bases left unmatched: 7. Germline CDR1 and CDR2: SGHTA and FQGNSA. The chain's CDR3 is CASSLVPRGRLNTEAFF. DNA for the CDR3: TGTGCCAGCAGCTTAGTTCCCAGGGGGCGGTTGAACACTGAAGCTTTCTTT.

Only a few counts were recorded for this clonotype. J is TRBJ2-7 and V is TRBV7-3; possible D gene TRBD2, 6 bases. With 5 bases removed from V and 5 bases from J, the gap between germline ends came to 16 bases. Germline V CDR1 and CDR2: SGHTA, FQGTGA. CDR3 length: 14 amino acids. The CDR3 protein is CASSRGSGSDEQYF. CDR3 coding DNA: TGTGCCAGCAGCCGGGGGTCCGGGAGCGACGAGCAGTACTTC.

There are many counts of this clonotype. The V and J genes are TRBV25-1 and TRBJ2-7; no clear D. Trimming pared 3 bases from V and 6 bases from J, leaving 9 bases between. Germline lookup yields CDR1 MGHDK and CDR2 SYGVNS. The CDR3 is 12 residues long. DNA of the CDR3: TGTGCCAGCAGTGATCTACAGAGCGAGCAGTACTTC. It codes for CASSDLQSEQYF.

The chain recombines TRBV29-1 with TRBJ2-6; D may be TRBD1 (6 bases). V lost 4 bases and J lost 4, with 8 bases in between. This CDR3 is built from 13 residues. Germline V gives CDR1 SQVTM, CDR2 ANQGSEA. The CDR3 region is CSVGQVGANVLTF. The CDR3 DNA sequence: TGCAGCGTTGGACAGGTCGGGGCCAACGTCCTGACTTTC.

V and J are TRBV10-2 and TRBJ2-7; D might be TRBD1 (6 bases). CDR3 size: 15 residues. With 3 bases removed from V and 5 bases from J, the gap between germline ends came to 17 bases. The germline CDR1 and CDR2 sequences are WSHSY and SAAADI. The CDR3 sequence: CASSEPQGLRNEQYF. Written as DNA, the CDR3 is TGCGCCAGCAGTGAACCACAGGGCCTACGGAACGAGCAGTACTTC.

This rearrangement joins TRBV4-3 to TRBJ1-1, with D hard to call. Looked up from germline, CDR1 is LGHNA and CDR2 is YSLEER. This CDR3 is 15 amino acids long. V lost 0 bases, J lost 4 bases, and 12 bases lay in between. DNA for the CDR3: TGCGCCAGCAGCCAAGATTGGCTAAGAGGCACTGAAGCTTTCTTT. It translates to CASSQDWLRGTEAFF.

This chain joins TRBV7-9 and TRBJ1-6; 10 bases match TRBD1. The V gene's germline CDR1 is SEHNR and CDR2 FQNEAQ (reference sequence). Trimming cost V 5 bases and J 7 bases; bases outside gene matches: 8. The CDR3 extends over 16 amino acids. This CDR3 is CASSHRQGAKNSPLHF. In DNA, the CDR3 is TGTGCCAGCAGCCATAGACAGGGGGCGAAGAATTCACCCCTCCACTTT.